This T cell receptor beta chain stems from a study of T-cell memory formation after mild COVID-19. Looking at the study overall: Largely, the TCR clusters proved donor specific. Overall study findings and caveats: The appearance of some responding clones in pre-infection memory suggested that cross-reactive memory joined. Day 15 to 85 contracting clones showed balanced CD4/CD8; day 15 to 37 expanders favored CD4+.

The CDR3 is made up of 13 amino acids. Trimming took 4 bases from V and 10 from J; bases not matched to a gene: 8. CDR1 is SGHAT and CDR2 is FQNNGV in the germline V gene. A word on this clonotype: As yet, its antigen is unknown.

TCRdb itself ran the 5' RACE reads through MiXCR, one entry per CDR3 protein. The sample carries approximately 260,000 distinct CDR3 sequences, roughly a sixth recorded once. The receptor's source is a young man who had mild COVID-19 (a few samples of this study predate the infection). Cell type and time point are not known. The sequenced material came from PBMCs or a T cell subset sorted from them (not recorded which). The V gene is TRBV11-2, the J gene TRBJ1-2; 8 bases line up with TRBD1. CDR3 amino acids: CASSSSDRAVYTF. In DNA form, the CDR3 reads TGTGCCAGCAGCTCCTCGGACAGGGCGGTCTACACCTTC.